Each of the 6 T cell receptor beta chains below was sequenced from the same sample in a study of blood T cell repertoires in COVID-19. Some clones are missing from TCRdb's copy, which holds only in-frame ones; the method was immunoSEQ multiplex PCR. The sample lists roughly 200,000 clones, around 90% occurring once. Material: peripheral blood. These TCRs come from a man between 18 and 35 years old with active or convalescent COVID-19.

V gene TRBV6-6 combines with J gene TRBJ1-3; D gene uncertain. From germline, CDR1 is MNHNY and CDR2 SVGAGI (reference sequence). The V and J ends lost 0 bases and 0 bases respectively, with 6 bases between them. The CDR3 covers 15 residues. The CDR3: CASSYSLVSGNTIYF. DNA for the CDR3: TGTGCCAGCAGTTACTCGTTAGTCTCTGGAAACACCATATATTTT.

As concerns this clone: Mismatch with germline at one junction end may stem from a read error. V gene TRBV9 combines with J gene TRBJ1-1; D remains ambiguous. The CDR3 loop spans 15 amino acids. Germline loops: CDR1 SGDLS, CDR2 YYNGEE. Written as DNA, the CDR3 is TGTGCCAGCAGCGTAGGAGGATTTTTGAACACTAAAGCTTTCTTT. Its protein is CASSVGGFLNTKAFF.

The gene calls are TRBV5-8 and TRBJ1-5, with D maybe TRBD1 (5 bases). CDR1 is SGHTS and CDR2 is YDEGEE in the germline V gene. The CDR3 is made up of 17 amino acids. The V gene lost 5 bases and the J gene lost 6 bases, with 24 bases spanning the gap. Here the CDR3 reads CASSFGRGTWLLQPQHF. For the CDR3, the DNA is TGTGCCAGCAGTTTTGGGCGGGGGACTTGGCTCCTTCAGCCCCAGCATTTT.

The chain recombines TRBV10-3 with TRBJ2-7; 8 nucleotides align to TRBD2. V shed 4 bases, J shed 5 bases, and the junction held 10 bases outside the gene matches. Germline V lookup: CDR1 ENHRY, CDR2 SYGVKD. The CDR3 has 15 residues. The CDR3 sequence is CAISGRSGSGNEQYF. For the CDR3, the DNA is TGTGCCATCAGTGGACGAAGCGGGAGCGGAAACGAGCAGTACTTC.

The chain uses TRBV6-4 and TRBJ1-2; weak D call: TRBD1 (6 bases). V lost 3 bases to trimming and J lost 4 bases, with 12 bases between them. CDR1 and CDR2 (germline): MRHNA, SNTAGT. The CDR3 is 14 amino acids. CDR3: CASSEKAGAYGYTF. The CDR3 nucleotides are TGTGCCAGCAGTGAGAAAGCAGGGGCCTATGGCTACACCTTC.

The V and J genes are TRBV19 and TRBJ1-3; D unclear. Germline CDR1 and CDR2: LNHDA and SQIVND (reference sequence). The CDR3 extends over 15 amino acids. V dropped 7 bases and J dropped 4 bases, with 17 bases sitting between them. The chain's CDR3 is CASTFPGLPGNTIYF. Written as DNA, the CDR3 is TGTGCCAGTACCTTCCCAGGCCTTCCCGGAAACACCATATATTTT.